This is a list of T cell receptor beta chains from one sample in a study of cytomegalovirus exposure and HLA in healthy donors. This table comes from immunoSEQ multiplex PCR, and its TCRdb copy is limited to in-frame clones, with some not included. The data contain roughly 150,000 clones, 80% to 95% of them singletons. The material sequenced was PBMCs. The receptors derive from a man aged 18 to 29 in good health and CMV-seronegative. CDR3s include the opening cysteine and the closing phenylalanine or tryptophan. Each record gives: D gene, clone size, V gene, J gene, CDR3 protein, CDR3 DNA. The D gene is left open where the match is weak. Part of the rows lack a size; the others show once, few, many or a class for expanded clones.

>-|once|TRBV5-6|TRBJ1-2
CASSTTPNYGYTF
TGTGCCAGCAGCACTACACCCAACTATGGCTACACCTTC
>TRBD1|-|TRBV9|TRBJ1-2
CASSGGQGYYGYTF
TGTGCCAGCAGCGGGGGACAGGGATACTATGGCTACACCTTC
>-|once|TRBV30|TRBJ2-1
CAWSAPPRPSDEQFF
TGTGCCTGGAGTGCCCCCCCTCGTCCTAGCGATGAGCAGTTCTTC
>-|-|TRBV30|TRBJ2-5
CAWSGVETQYF
TGTGCCTGGAGTGGCGTGGAGACCCAGTACTTC
>-|-|TRBV7-3|TRBJ1-2
CASSQSPGVGYTF
TGTGCCAGCAGCCAGTCACCAGGGGTAGGCTACACCTTC
>-|-|TRBV7-6|TRBJ2-1
CASSWDVSGEQFF
TGTGCCAGCAGCTGGGACGTGAGCGGGGAGCAGTTCTTC
>TRBD1|-|TRBV6-5|TRBJ1-4
CASSYGTGGHEKLFF
TGTGCCAGCAGTTACGGGACAGGGGGTCACGAAAAACTGTTTTTT
>TRBD1|-|TRBV5-1|TRBJ1-4
CASSLTGGIEKLFF
TGCGCCAGCAGCTTGACAGGGGGTATCGAAAAACTGTTTTTT
>TRBD1|-|TRBV5-8|TRBJ2-5
CASNLQGLGETQYF
TGTGCCAGCAACTTACAGGGGTTGGGAGAGACCCAGTACTTC
>-|-|TRBV4-3|TRBJ2-3
CASSQGARYTDTQYF
TGCGCCAGCAGCCAAGGTGCTAGGTACACAGATACGCAGTATTTT
>-|-|TRBV5-5|TRBJ2-1
CASSSTSFSYNEQFF
TGTGCCAGCAGCTCAACTAGTTTCTCCTACAATGAGCAGTTCTTC
>-|-|TRBV5-1|TRBJ1-4
CASSIRGLGEKLFF
TGCGCCAGCAGCATCAGGGGCTTGGGTGAAAAACTGTTTTTT
>-|-|TRBV6-5|TRBJ2-5
CASSQGGGTQETQYF
TGTGCCAGCAGCCAAGGGGGGGGGACCCAAGAGACCCAGTACTTC
>-|-|TRBV4-2|TRBJ2-3
CASSQHSGGGTVQYF
TGTGCCAGCAGCCAGCACTCAGGTGGGGGGACTGTGCAGTATTTT
>-|-|TRBV6-1|TRBJ1-1
CASSETANTEAFF
TGTGCCAGCAGTGAAACAGCTAACACTGAAGCTTTCTTT